The entry below gives a single TCR beta chain sequence along with its context. Under the authors' procedure: Amplification from reference gene primers served as the basis for estimated nucleated cell counts. This table comes from immunoSEQ multiplex PCR, and its TCRdb copy is limited to in-frame clones, with some not included. V and J calls and clone size come straight from that table; D and trimming were deduced from the DNA. The sample includes about 200,000 clones, 88% of them seen just once. The sample belongs to a study of blood T cell repertoires in COVID-19. Study-wide context: Samples representing acute and convalescent COVID-19 were sourced from the United States, Italy and Spain. PBMCs, B-cell-depleted T cells, or T cells provided the cDNA or gDNA that made up the material.

CDR3 length: 14 amino acids. Germline V gene lookup returns CDR1 SGHRS and CDR2 YFSETQ. Between the trimmed V and J ends, which lost 3 bases and 1 base, there was a span of 7 bases. Sequencing was carried out using peripheral blood. V gene TRBV5-1 combines with J gene TRBJ2-2; D possibly corresponds to TRBD2 (5 bases). This clonotype originated in a man aged 18 to 29 with active or convalescent COVID-19. The CDR3 here is CASSYAGNTGELFF. DNA for the CDR3: TGCGCCAGCAGCTATGCGGGGAACACCGGGGAGCTGTTTTTT.